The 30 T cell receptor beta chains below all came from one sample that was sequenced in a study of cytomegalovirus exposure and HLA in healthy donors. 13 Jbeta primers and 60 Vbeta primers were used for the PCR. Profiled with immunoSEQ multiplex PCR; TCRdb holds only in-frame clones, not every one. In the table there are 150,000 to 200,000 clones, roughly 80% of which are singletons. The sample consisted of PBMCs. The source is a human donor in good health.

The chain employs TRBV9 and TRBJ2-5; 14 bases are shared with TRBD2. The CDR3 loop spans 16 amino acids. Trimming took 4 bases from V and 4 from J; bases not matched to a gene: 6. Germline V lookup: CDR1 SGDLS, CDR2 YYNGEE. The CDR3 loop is CASSQTSGGAGETQYF. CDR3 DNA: TGTGCCAGCAGCCAGACTAGCGGGGGGGCGGGAGAGACCCAGTACTTC.

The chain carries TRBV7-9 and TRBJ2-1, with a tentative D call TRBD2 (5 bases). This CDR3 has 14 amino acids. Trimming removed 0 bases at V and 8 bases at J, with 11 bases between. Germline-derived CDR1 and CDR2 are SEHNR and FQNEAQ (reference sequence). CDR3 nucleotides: TGTGCCAGCAGCTTAGCGCTGGAGGACTATGAGCAGTTCTTC. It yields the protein CASSLALEDYEQFF. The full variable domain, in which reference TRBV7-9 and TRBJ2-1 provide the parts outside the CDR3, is DTGVSQNPRHKITKRGQNVTFRCDPISEHNRLYWYRQTLGQGPEFLTYFQNEAQLEKSRLLSDRFSAERPKGSFSTLEIQRTEQGDSAMYLCASSLALEDYEQFFGPGTRLTVL.

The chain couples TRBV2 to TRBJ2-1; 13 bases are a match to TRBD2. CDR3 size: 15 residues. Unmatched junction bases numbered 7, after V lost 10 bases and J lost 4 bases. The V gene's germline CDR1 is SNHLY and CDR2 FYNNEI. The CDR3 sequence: CATRTSGGHYNEQFF. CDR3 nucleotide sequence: TGTGCCACCCGGACTAGCGGGGGCCATTACAATGAGCAGTTCTTC.

The CDR3 reads CASSYSNGDIEAFF. DNA of the CDR3: TGTGCCAGCAGTTACTCGAATGGGGACATTGAAGCTTTCTTT. The chain has TRBV6-5 and TRBJ1-1, with D perhaps matching TRBD1 (6 bases). The CDR3 is 14 residues long. V lost 0 bases and J lost 7, with 12 bases in between. Germline V gene lookup returns CDR1 MNHEY and CDR2 SVGAGI.

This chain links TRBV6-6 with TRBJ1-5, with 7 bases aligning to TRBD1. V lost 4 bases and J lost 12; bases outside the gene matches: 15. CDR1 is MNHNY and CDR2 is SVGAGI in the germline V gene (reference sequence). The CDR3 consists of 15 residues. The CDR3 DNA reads TGTGCCAGCAGTTCCATGGGACAGTCCAATCCGGGCCAGCATTTT. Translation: CASSSMGQSNPGQHF.

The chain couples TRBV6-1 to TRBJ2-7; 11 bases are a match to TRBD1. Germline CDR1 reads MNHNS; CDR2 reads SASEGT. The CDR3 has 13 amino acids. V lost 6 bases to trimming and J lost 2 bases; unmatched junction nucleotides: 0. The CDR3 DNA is TGTGCCAGCAGGGACAGGGGGCCCTACGAGCAGTACTTC. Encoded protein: CASRDRGPYEQYF.

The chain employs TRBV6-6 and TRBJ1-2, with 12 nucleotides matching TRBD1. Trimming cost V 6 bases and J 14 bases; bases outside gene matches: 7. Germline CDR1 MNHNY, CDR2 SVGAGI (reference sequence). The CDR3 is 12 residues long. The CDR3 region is CASSPGQGAQTF. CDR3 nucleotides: TGTGCCAGCAGCCCGGGACAGGGGGCGCAGACCTTC.

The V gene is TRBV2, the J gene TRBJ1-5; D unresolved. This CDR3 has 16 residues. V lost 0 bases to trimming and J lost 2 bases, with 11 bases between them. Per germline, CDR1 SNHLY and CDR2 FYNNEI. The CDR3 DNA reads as TGTGCCAGCAGTGAAGCCGGGTTTGGAGGCAATCAGCCCCAGCATTTT. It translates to CASSEAGFGGNQPQHF.

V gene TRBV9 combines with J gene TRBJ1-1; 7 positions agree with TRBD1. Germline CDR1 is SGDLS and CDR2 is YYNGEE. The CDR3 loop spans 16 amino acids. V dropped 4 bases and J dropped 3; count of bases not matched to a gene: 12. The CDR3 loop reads CASSPDHRGSDTEAFF. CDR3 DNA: TGTGCCAGCAGCCCAGACCACAGGGGTAGCGACACTGAAGCTTTCTTT.

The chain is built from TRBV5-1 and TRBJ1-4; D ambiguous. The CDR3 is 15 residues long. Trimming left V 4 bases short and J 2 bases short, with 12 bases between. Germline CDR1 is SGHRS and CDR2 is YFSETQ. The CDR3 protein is CASSPEGETNEKLFF. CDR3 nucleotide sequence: TGCGCCAGCAGCCCGGAGGGTGAGACTAATGAAAAACTGTTTTTT.

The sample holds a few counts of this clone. CDR3 DNA: TGTGCCAGCAGCACCGGGACAGGGTGGACTGAAGCTTTCTTT. Its protein product is CASSTGTGWTEAFF. The chain is built from TRBV7-9 and TRBJ1-1; 9 bases fit TRBD1. The germline gives CDR1 SEHNR, CDR2 FQNEAQ (reference sequence). The CDR3 sequence is 14 residues long. With V trimmed by 5 bases and J by 5 bases, 6 bases remained unmatched.

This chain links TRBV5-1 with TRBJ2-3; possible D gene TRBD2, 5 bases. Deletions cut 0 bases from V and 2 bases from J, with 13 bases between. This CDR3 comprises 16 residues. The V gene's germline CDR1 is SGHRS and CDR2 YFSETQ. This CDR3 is CASSLGNGGSTDTQYF. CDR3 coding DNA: TGCGCCAGCAGCTTGGGGAACGGCGGGTCCACAGATACGCAGTATTTT.

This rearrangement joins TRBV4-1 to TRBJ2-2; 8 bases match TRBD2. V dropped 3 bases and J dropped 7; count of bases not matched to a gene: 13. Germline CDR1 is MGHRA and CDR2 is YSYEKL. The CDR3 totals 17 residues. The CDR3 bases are TGCGCCAGCAGCCAGCCCCGCGGGCGGGGGGCCTTCGGGGAGCTGTTTTTT. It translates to CASSQPRGRGAFGELFF.

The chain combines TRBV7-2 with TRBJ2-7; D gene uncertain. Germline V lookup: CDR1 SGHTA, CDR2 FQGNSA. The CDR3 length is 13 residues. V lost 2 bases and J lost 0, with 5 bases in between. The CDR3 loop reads CASSLPSSYEQYF. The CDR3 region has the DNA TGTGCCAGCAGCTTACCTAGCTCCTACGAGCAGTACTTC.

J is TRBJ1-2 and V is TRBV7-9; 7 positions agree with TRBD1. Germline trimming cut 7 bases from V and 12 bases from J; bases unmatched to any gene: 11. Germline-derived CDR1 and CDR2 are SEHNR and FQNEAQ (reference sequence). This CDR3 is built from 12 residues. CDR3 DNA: TGTGCCAGCAATTTAGGGGGCACGTCTAACACCTTC. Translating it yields CASNLGGTSNTF.

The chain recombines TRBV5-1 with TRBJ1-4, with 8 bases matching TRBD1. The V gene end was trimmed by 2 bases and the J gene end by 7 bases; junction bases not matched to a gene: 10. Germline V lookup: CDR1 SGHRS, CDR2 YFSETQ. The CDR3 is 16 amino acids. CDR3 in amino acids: CASSLSGQGVGEKLFF. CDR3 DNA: TGCGCCAGCAGCTTATCAGGACAGGGCGTTGGTGAAAAACTGTTTTTT.

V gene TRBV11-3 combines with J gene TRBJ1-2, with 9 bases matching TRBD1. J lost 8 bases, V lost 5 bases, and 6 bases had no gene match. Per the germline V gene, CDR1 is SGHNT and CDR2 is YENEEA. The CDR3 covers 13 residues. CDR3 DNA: TGTGCCAGCAGCGCGGGACAGGGCAAAGGCTACACCTTC. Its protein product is CASSAGQGKGYTF.

DNA for the CDR3: TGTGCCAGCAGTGGGGCGCCTGGGGAAAAACTGTTTTTT. Translation: CASSGAPGEKLFF. The chain employs TRBV2 and TRBJ1-4, with D uncertain. Trimming shortened V by 4 bases and J by 8 bases, and 11 bases separated the two germline ends. Germline V gives CDR1 SNHLY, CDR2 FYNNEI. The CDR3 consists of 13 residues.

The CDR3 loop is CASSLALQTGTEAFF. The CDR3 region has the DNA TGTGCCAGCAGCTTAGCGCTACAGACGGGGACTGAAGCTTTCTTT. The rearrangement uses TRBV7-9 and TRBJ1-1; D unclear. The CDR3 runs to 15 residues. CDR1 and CDR2 from the germline V gene are SEHNR and FQNEAQ (reference sequence). Trimming pared 0 bases from V and 5 bases from J, leaving 13 bases between.

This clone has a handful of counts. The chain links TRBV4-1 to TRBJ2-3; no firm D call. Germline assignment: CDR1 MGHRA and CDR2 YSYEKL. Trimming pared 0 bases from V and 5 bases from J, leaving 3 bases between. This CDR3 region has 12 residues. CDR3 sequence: CASSQERDTQYF. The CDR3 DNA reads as TGCGCCAGCAGCCAAGAGAGAGATACGCAGTATTTT.

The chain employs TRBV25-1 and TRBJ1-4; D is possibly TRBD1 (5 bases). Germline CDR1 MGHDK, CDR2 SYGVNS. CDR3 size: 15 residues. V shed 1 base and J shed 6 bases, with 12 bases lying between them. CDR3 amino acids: CASSEWGSSYEKLFF. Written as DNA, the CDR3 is TGTGCCAGCAGTGAATGGGGCAGTTCCTATGAAAAACTGTTTTTT.

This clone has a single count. In DNA, the CDR3 is TGTGCCAGCAGTTTCCGGACAGGGTCGAACACTGAAGCTTTCTTT. This sequence encodes CASSFRTGSNTEAFF. The chain has TRBV25-1 and TRBJ1-1; 8 bases line up with TRBD1. CDR1 MGHDK and CDR2 SYGVNS come from the germline V gene. V was pared by 5 bases and J by 1 base, with 6 bases of the junction left unmatched. The CDR3 consists of 15 residues.

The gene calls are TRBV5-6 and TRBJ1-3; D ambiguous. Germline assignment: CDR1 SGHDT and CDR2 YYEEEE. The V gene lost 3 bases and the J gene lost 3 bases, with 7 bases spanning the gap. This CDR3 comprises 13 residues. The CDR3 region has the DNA TGTGCCAGCAGCTACACACATGGAAACACCATATATTTT. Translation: CASSYTHGNTIYF.

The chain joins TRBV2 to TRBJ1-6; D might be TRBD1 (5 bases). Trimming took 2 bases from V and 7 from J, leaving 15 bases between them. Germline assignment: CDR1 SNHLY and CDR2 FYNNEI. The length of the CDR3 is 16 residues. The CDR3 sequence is CASSEYESGINSPLHF. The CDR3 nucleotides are TGTGCCAGCAGTGAATATGAATCAGGGATCAATTCACCCCTCCACTTT.

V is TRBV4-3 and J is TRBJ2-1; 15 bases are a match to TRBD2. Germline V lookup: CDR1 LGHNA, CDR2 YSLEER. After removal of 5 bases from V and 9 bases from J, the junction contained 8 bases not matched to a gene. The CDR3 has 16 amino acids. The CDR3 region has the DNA TGCGCCAGCAGCACACGGACTAGCGGGGGGGCCGGTGAGCAGTTCTTC. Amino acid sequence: CASSTRTSGGAGEQFF.

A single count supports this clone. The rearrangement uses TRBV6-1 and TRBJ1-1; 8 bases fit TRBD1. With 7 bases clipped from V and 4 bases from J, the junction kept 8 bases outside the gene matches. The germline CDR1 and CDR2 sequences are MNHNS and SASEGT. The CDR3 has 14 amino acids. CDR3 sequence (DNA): TGTGCCAGCACCCCATCTACAGGGGGCACTGAAGCTTTCTTT. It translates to CASTPSTGGTEAFF.

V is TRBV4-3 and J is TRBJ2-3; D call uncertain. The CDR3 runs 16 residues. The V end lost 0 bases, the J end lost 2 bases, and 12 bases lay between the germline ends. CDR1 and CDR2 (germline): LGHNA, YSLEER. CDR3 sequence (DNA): TGCGCCAGCAGCCAAGATGGTGAGGCGGTCACAGATACGCAGTATTTT. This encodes CASSQDGEAVTDTQYF.

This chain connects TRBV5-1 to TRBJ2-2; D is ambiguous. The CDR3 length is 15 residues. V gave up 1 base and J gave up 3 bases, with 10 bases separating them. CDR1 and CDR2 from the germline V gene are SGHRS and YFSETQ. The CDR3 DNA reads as TGCGCCAGCAGCTTGTTCCGGAGCTACACCGGGGAGCTGTTTTTT. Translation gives CASSLFRSYTGELFF.

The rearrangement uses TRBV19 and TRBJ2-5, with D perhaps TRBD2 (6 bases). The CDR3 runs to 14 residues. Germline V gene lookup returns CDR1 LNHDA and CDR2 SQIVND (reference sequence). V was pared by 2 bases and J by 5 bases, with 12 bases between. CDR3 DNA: TGTGCCAGTAGTATAAGGCGGGGATGGGAGACCCAGTACTTC. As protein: CASSIRRGWETQYF.

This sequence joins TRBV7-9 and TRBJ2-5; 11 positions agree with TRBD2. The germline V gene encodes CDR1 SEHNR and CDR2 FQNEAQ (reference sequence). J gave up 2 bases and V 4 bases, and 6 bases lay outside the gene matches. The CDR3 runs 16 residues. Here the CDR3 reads CASSSPGLAEQETQYF. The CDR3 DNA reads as TGTGCCAGCAGCTCACCGGGACTAGCGGAACAAGAGACCCAGTACTTC.